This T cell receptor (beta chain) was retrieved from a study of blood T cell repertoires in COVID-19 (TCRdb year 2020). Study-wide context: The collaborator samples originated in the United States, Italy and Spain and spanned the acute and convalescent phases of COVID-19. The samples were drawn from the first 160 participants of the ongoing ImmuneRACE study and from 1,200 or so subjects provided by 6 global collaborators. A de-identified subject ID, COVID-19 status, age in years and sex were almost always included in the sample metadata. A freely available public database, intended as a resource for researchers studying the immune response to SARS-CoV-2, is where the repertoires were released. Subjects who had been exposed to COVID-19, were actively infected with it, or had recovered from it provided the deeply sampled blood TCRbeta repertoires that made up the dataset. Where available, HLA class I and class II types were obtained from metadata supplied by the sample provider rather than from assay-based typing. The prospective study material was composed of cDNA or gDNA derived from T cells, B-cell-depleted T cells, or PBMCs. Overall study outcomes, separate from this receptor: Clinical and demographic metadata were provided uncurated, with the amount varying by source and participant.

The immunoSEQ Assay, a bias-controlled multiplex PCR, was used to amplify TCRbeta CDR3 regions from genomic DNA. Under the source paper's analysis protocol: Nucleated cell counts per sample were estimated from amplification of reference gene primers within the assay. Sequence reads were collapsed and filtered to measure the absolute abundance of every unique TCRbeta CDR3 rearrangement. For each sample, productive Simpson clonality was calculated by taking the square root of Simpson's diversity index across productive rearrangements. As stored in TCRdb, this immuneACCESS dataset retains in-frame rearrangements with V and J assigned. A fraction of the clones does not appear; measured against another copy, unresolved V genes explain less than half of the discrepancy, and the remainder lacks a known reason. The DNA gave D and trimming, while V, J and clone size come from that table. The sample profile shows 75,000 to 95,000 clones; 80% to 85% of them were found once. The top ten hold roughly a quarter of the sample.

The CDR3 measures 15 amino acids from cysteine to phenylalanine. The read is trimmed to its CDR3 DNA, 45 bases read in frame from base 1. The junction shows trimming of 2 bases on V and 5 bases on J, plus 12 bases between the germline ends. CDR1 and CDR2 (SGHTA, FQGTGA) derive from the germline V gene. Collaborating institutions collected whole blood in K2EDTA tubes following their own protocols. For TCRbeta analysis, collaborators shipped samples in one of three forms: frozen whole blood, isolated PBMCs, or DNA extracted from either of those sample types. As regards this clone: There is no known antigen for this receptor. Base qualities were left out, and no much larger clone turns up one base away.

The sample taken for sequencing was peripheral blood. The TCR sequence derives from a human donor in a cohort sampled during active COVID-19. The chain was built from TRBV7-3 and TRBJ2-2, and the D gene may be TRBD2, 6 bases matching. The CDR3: CASSLGGARTGELFF. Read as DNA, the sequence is TGTGCCAGCAGCTTAGGAGGGGCGCGGACCGGGGAGCTGTTTTTT.